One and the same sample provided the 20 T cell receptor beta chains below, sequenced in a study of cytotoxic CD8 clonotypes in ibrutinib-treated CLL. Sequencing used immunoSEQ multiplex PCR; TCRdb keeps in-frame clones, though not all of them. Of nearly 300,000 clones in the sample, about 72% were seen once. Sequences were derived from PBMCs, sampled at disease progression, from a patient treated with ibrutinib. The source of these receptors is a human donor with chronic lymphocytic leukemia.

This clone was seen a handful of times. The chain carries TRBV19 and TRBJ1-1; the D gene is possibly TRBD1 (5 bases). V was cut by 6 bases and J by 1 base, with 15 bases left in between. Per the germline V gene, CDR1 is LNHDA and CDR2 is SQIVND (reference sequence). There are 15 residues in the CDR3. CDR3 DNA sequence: TGTGCCAGTAGACCTCCAGGGTTTGGGAACACTGAAGCTTTCTTT. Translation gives CASRPPGFGNTEAFF.

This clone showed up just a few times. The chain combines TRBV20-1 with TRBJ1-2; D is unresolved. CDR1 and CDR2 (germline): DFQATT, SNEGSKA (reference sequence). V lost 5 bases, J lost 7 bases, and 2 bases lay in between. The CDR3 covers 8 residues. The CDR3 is CSAAGYTF. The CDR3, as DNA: TGCAGTGCTGCTGGCTACACCTTC.

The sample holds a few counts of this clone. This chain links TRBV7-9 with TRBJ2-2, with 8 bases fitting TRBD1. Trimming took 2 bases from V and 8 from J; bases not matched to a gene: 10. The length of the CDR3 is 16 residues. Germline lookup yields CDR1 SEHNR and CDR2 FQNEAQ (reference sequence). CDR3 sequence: CASSLPRGTGVGELFF. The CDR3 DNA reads TGTGCCAGCAGCTTACCGAGAGGGACAGGTGTGGGGGAGCTGTTTTTT.

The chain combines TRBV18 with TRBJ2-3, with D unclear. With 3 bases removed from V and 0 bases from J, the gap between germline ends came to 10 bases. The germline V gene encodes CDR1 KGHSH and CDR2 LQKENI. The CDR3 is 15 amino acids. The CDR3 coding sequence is TGTGCCAGCTCACCCCGGATTCATAGCACAGATACGCAGTATTTT. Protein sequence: CASSPRIHSTDTQYF.

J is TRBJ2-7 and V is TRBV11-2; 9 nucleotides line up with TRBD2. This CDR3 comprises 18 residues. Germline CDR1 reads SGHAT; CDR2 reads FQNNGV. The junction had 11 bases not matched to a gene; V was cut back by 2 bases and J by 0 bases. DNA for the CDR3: TGTGCCAGCAGCTTACCTCTGAAGCTAGCGGGATTCTCCTACGAGCAGTACTTC. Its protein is CASSLPLKLAGFSYEQYF.

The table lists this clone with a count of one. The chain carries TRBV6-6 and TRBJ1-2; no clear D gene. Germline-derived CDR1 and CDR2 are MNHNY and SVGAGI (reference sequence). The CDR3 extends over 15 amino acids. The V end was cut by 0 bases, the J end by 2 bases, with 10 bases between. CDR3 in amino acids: CASSYSDRSNYGYTF. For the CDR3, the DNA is TGTGCCAGCAGTTACTCGGATCGTTCCAACTATGGCTACACCTTC.

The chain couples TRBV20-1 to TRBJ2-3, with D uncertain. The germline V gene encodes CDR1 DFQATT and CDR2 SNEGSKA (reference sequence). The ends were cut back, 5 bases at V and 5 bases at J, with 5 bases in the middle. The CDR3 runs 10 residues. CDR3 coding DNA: TGCAGTGCTGGATTAGATACGCAGTATTTT. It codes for CSAGLDTQYF.

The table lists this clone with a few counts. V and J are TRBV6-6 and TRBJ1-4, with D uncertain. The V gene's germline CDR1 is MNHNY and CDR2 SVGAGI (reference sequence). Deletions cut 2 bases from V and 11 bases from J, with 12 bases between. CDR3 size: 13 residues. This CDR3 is CASSYERESKLFF. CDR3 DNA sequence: TGTGCCAGCAGTTACGAGAGGGAGTCGAAACTGTTTTTT.

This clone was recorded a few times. The CDR3 is CASKATDRVTEAFF. CDR3 DNA sequence: TGTGCCAGTAAAGCTACGGACAGGGTGACTGAAGCTTTCTTT. V usage is TRBV19 and J usage is TRBJ1-1; 8 positions match TRBD1. The V gene's germline CDR1 is LNHDA and CDR2 SQIVND (reference sequence). The CDR3 loop spans 14 amino acids. V shed 7 bases and J 5 bases; nucleotides not matched to a gene: 9.

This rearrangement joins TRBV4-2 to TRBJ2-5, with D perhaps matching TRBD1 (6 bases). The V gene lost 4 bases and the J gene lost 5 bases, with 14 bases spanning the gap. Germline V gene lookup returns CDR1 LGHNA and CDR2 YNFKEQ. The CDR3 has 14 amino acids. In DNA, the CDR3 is TGTGCCAGCAGCCCAGCAGGGGTGGGGGAGACCCAGTACTTC. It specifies CASSPAGVGETQYF.

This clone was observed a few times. CDR3 in DNA: TGCGCCAGCAGCTGGACAGGGAGAAACACTGAAGCTTTCTTT. It yields the protein CASSWTGRNTEAFF. The chain couples TRBV4-1 to TRBJ1-1; 8 bases are shared with TRBD1. V lost 5 bases to trimming and J lost 2 bases; unmatched junction nucleotides: 4. There are 14 residues in the CDR3. Germline V gene lookup returns CDR1 MGHRA and CDR2 YSYEKL.

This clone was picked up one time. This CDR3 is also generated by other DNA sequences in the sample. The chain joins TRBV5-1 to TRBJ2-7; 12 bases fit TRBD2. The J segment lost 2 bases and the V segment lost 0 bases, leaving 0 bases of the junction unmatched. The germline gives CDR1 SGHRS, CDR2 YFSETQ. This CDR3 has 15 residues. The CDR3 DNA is TGCGCCAGCAGCTTGGGGACTAGCGGGACCTACGAGCAGTACTTC. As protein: CASSLGTSGTYEQYF.

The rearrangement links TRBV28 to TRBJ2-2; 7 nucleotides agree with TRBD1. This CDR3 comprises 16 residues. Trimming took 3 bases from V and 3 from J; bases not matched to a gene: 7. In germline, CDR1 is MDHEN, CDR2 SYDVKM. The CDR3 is CASSLRGTVYTGELFF. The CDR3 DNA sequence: TGTGCCAGCAGTTTGCGTGGGACAGTCTACACCGGGGAGCTGTTTTTT.

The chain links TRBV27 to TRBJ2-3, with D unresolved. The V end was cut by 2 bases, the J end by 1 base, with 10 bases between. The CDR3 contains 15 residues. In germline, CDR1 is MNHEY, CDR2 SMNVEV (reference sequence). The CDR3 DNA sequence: TGTGCCAGCAGTTTACGTGGATGGGGCACAGATACGCAGTATTTT. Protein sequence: CASSLRGWGTDTQYF.

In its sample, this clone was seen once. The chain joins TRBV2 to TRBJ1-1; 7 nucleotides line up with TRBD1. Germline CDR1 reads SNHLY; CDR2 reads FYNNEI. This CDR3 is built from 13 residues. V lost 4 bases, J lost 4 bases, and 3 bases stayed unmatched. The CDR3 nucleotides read TGTGCCAGCAGTGGCAGGGGGACCACTGAAGCTTTCTTT. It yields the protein CASSGRGTTEAFF.

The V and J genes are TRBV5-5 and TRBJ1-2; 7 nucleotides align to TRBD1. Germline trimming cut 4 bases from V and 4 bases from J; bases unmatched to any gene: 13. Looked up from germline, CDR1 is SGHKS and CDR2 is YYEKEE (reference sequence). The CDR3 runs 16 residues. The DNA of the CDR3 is TGTGCCAGCAGCCCACGACAGGGTTTCGCGCCCTATGGCTACACCTTC. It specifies CASSPRQGFAPYGYTF.

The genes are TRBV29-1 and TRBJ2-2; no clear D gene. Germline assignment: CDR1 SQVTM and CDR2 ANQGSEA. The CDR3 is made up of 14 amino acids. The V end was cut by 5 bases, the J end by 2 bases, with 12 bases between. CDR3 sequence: CSVRLGLNTGELFF. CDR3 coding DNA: TGCAGCGTTAGGTTAGGGCTAAACACCGGGGAGCTGTTTTTT.

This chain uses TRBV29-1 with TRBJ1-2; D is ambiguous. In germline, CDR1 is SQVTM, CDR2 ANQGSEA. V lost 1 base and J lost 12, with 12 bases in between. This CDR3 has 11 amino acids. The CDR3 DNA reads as TGCAGCGTTGAAGGGGTGGCAGGCAACACCTTC. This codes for CSVEGVAGNTF. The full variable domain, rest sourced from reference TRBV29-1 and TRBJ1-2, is SAVISQKPSRDICQRGTSLTIQCQVDSQVTMMFWYRQQPGQSLTLIATANQGSEATYESGFVIDKFPISRPNLTFSTLTVSNMSPEDSSIYLCSVEGVAGNTFGSGTRLTVV.

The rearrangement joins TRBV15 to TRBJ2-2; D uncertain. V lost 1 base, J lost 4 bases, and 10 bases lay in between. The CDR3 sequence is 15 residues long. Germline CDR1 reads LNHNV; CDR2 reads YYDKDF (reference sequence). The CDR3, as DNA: TGTGCCACCAGCAGAGTGGGTACAAGCACCGGGGAGCTGTTTTTT. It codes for CATSRVGTSTGELFF.

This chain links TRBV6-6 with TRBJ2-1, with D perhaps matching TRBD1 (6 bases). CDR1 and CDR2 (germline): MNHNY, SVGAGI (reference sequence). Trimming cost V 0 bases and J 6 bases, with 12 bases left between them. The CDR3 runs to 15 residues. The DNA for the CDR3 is TGTGCCAGCAGTTACTCGTCCGGACAGTTCAATGAGCAGTTCTTC. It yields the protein CASSYSSGQFNEQFF.